This T cell receptor (beta chain) emerged from a study of Graves' ophthalmopathy and Graves' hyperthyroidism. Transcripts of RNA were the source for amplifying TCR beta CDR3 regions. HTBI primers primed a first-round RT-PCR, and a second-round multiplex PCR followed. TCRdb fed the multiplex PCR reads into MiXCR, producing one record per CDR3 protein. The sample carries 500,000 to 700,000 distinct CDR3 sequences, about a fifth recorded once. V dropped 7 bases and J dropped 5; count of bases not matched to a gene: 6. The CDR3 loop spans 13 amino acids. The chain employs TRBV12-3 or TRBV12-4 and TRBJ2-5; 8 nucleotides align to TRBD1. The specimen sequenced was peripheral blood. The TCR comes from a woman between 18 and 30 years old with stable Graves' hyperthyroidism. Some clones in this sample may be carry-over from other donors' samples. Here the CDR3 reads CASTPTGVETQYF. The CDR3 coding sequence is TGTGCCAGCACACCGACAGGGGTCGAGACCCAGTACTTC.